This TCR beta chain derives from a study of neoadjuvant anti-PD-1 for oral cavity cancer. Study as a whole: Patients mostly received three to four biweekly nivolumab doses at 3 mg/kg before surgery. Non-progressing patients received a fourth nivolumab dose near day 43, then surgery on days 50-56. Study conclusions and caveats: Higher pretreatment Treg/Th17 ratios tracked higher pretreatment blood clonality.

This clone was picked up a small number of times. Its specificity is unknown. V was shortened by 8 bases and J by 5 bases, with 22 bases between the two germline ends. Germline V lookup: CDR1 SEHNR, CDR2 FQNEAQ (reference sequence). The CDR3 is 16 residues long. Sequencing was performed with immunoSEQ multiplex PCR; in TCRdb, only in-frame clones are kept and a portion is missing. The table includes tens of thousands of clones, 35% to 55% detected once. Specified time point: after neoadjuvant nivolumab, at surgical resection. The patients had HPV-negative, locally advanced oral cavity squamous cell carcinoma.

Sequencing used tumor tissue, obtained after nivolumab (anti-PD-1) treatment. The origin of this receptor is a person aged 40 to 85 with oral cavity squamous cell carcinoma. This chain uses TRBV7-9 with TRBJ2-1; TRBD2 is a possible D gene (5 bases). This chain's CDR3 is CASPRTAGFGDNEQFF. The CDR3 region has the DNA TGTGCCAGCCCCCGGACGGCGGGTTTCGGGGACAATGAGCAGTTCTTC.